Sequencing of this TCR beta chain was carried out in a study of blood T cell repertoires in COVID-19. Study overall: Sample material is recorded as cDNA or gDNA derived from T cells, B-cell-depleted T cells, or PBMCs.

Original processing notes: How many nucleated cells were present was estimated from reference gene primer amplification. Sequencing used immunoSEQ multiplex PCR; TCRdb keeps in-frame clones, though not all of them. Clonal size and the V and J genes are those of that table, whereas D and trimming came from the DNA. The repertoire consists of approximately 250,000 clones, with approximately 90% occurring once and the leading ten covering 4.1%. CDR1 LNHDA and CDR2 SQIVND come from the germline V gene (reference sequence). The CDR3 is 15 residues long. The V and J ends lost 1 base and 3 bases, in that order; junction bases with no gene match: 3.

Material: PBMCs or T cells enriched from blood (not recorded which). The chain uses TRBV19 and TRBJ1-1; TRBD1 agrees at 9 bases. The TCR was taken from a woman under 40 with acute COVID-19. DNA of the CDR3: TGTGCCAGTAGTATAGCCTGGACAGGGGACACTGAAGCTTTCTTT. As protein: CASSIAWTGDTEAFF.